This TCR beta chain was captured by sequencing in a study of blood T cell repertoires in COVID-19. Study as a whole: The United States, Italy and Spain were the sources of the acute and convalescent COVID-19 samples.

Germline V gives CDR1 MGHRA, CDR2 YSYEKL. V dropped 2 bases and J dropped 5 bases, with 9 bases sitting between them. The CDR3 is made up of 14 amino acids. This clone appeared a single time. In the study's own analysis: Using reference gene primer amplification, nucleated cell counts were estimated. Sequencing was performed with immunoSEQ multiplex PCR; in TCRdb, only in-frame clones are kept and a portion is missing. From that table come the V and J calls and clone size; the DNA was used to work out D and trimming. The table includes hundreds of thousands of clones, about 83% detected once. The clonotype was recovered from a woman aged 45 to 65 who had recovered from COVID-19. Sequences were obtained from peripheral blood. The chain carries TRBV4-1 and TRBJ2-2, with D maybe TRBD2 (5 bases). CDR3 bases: TGCGCCAGCAGCCAATCACGAGGGACCGGGGAGCTGTTTTTT. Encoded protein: CASSQSRGTGELFF.